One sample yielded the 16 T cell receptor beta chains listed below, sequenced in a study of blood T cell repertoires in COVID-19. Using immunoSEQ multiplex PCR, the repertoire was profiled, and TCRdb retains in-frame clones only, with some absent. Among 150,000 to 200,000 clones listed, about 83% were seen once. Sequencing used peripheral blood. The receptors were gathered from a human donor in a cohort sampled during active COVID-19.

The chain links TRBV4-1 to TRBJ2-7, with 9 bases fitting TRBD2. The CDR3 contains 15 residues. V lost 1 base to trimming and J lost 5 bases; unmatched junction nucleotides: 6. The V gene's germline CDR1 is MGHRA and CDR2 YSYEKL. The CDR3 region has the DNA TGCGCCAGCAGCCAAGCGGCTAGCGGGAACAACGAGCAGTACTTC. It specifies CASSQAASGNNEQYF.

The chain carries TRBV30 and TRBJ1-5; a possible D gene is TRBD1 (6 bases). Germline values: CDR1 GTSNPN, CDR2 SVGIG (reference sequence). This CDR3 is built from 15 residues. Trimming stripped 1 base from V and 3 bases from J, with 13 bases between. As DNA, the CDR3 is TGTGCCTGGAGTGCACCAACAGGGAACAATCAGCCCCAGCATTTT. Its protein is CAWSAPTGNNQPQHF.

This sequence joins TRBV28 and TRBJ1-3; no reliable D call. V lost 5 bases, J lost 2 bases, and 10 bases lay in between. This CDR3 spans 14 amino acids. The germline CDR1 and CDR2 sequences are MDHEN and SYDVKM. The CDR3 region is CASSLRFPGNTIYF. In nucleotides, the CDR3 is TGTGCCAGCAGTCTCAGGTTCCCTGGAAACACCATATATTTT.

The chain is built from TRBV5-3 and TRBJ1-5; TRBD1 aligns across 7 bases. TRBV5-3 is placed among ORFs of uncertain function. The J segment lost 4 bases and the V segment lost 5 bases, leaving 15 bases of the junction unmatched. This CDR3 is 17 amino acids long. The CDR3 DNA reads TGTGCCAGAAGAAGTGTTGCTGACGGGACAGAGAATCAGCCCCAGCATTTT. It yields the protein CARRSVADGTENQPQHF.

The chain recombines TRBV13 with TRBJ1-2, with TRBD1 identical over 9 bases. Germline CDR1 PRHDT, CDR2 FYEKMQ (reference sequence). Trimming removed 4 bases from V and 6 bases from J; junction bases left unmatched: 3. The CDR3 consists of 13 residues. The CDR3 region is CASSSQGADGYTF. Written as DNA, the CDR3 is TGTGCCAGCAGCTCACAGGGGGCGGATGGCTACACCTTC.

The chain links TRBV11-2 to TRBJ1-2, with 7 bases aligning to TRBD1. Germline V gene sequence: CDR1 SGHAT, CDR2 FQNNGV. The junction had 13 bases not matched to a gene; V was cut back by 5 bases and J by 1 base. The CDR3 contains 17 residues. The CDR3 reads CASSAGRGQRLNYGYTF. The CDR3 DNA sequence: TGTGCCAGCAGCGCTGGCCGGGGACAGAGACTTAACTATGGCTACACCTTC.

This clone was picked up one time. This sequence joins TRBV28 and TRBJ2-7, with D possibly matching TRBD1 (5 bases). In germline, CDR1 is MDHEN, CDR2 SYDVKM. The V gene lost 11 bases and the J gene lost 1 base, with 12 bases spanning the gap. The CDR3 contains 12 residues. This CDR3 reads CAGDQGSYEQYF. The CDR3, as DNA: TGTGCCGGCGATCAGGGTTCCTACGAGCAGTACTTC.

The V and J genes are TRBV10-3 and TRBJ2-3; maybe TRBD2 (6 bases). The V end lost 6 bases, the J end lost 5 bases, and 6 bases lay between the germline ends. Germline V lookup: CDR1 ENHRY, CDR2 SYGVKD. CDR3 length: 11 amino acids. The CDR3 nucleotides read TGTGCCATCAGGGGGGGAGATACGCAGTATTTT. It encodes CAIRGGDTQYF.

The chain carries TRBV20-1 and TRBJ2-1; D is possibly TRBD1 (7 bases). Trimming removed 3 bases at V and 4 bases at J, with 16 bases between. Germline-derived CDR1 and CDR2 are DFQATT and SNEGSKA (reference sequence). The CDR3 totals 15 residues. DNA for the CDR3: TGCAGTGCTAGTCGGGGGACAGATTATTACAATGAGCAGTTCTTC. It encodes CSASRGTDYYNEQFF.

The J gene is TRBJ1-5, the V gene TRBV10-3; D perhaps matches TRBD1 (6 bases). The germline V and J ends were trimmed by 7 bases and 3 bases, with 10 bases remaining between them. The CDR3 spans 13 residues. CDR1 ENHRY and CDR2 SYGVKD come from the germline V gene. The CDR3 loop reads CAIKRDTNQPQHF. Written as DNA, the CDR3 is TGTGCCATCAAACGGGACACCAATCAGCCCCAGCATTTT.

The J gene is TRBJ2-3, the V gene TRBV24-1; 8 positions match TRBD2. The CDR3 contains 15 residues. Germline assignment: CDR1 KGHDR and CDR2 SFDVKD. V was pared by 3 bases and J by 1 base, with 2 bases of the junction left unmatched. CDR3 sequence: CATSDVTSGTDTQYF. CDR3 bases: TGTGCCACCAGTGATGTGACTAGCGGCACAGATACGCAGTATTTT.

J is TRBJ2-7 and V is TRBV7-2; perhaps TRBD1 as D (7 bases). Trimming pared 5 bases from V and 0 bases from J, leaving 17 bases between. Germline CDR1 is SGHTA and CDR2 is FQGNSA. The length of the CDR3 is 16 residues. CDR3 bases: TGTGCCAGCAGCCTCGGCGGGACAGCGAGCTCCTACGAGCAGTACTTC. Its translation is CASSLGGTASSYEQYF.

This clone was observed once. CDR3 in amino acids: CASSWGGLGKLFF. In DNA, the CDR3 is TGTGCCAGCAGTTGGGGGGGCTTGGGAAAACTGTTTTTT. The rearrangement links TRBV12-3 or TRBV12-4 to TRBJ1-4; perhaps TRBD1 as D (6 bases). CDR3 length: 13 amino acids. Trimming stripped 4 bases from V and 10 bases from J, with 13 bases between.

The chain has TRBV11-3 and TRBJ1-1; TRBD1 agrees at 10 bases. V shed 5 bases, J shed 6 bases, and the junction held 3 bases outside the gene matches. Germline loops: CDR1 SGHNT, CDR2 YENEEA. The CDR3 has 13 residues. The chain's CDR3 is CASSGQGVPEAFF. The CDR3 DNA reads TGTGCCAGCAGCGGACAGGGGGTGCCTGAAGCTTTCTTT.

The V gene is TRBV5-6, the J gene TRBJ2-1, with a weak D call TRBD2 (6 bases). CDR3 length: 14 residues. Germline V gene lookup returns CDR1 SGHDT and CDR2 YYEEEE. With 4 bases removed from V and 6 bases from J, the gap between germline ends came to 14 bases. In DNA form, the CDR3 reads TGTGCCAGCAGCCCCCCCACTAGCAGCAATGAGCAGTTCTTC. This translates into CASSPPTSSNEQFF.

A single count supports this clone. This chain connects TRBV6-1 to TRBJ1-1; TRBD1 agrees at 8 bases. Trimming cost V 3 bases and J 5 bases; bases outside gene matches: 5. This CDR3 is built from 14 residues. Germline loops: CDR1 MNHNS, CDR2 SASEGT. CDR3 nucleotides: TGTGCCAGCAGTGAGAGACAGGGGCGAACTGAAGCTTTCTTT. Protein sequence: CASSERQGRTEAFF.